Below are 25 T cell receptor beta chains sequenced from a single sample in a study of early T cells in non-severe SARS-CoV-2 infection. MiXCR was run by TCRdb on the 5' RACE reads, yielding one entry per CDR3 protein. The top ten clones hold 4.5% to 7% of a sample with some 71,000 distinct CDR3 sequences, 9.5% to 12% of them seen once. The source was whole blood, collected at baseline. The receptors shown here come from an adult who was a healthcare worker with PCR-confirmed SARS-CoV-2 infection or an uninfected control (not recorded which).

This chain links TRBV6-2 or TRBV6-3 with TRBJ2-7, with D maybe TRBD1 (5 bases). V lost 4 bases and J 5 bases, leaving 15 bases between the germline ends. Germline V gene lookup returns CDR1 MNHEY and CDR2 SVGEGT. This CDR3 contains 14 residues. The CDR3 spells CASSSRQGDDEQYF. The CDR3 nucleotides are TGTGCCAGCAGTTCCCGGCAGGGCGACGACGAGCAGTACTTC.

The chain employs TRBV12-3 or TRBV12-4 and TRBJ1-5, with TRBD1 as a possible D gene (5 bases). Trimming took off 3 bases at V and 9 bases at J, with 12 bases between the two ends. This CDR3 is built from 13 residues. The CDR3 spells CASSFRPGGPQHF. The CDR3 DNA is TGTGCCAGCAGTTTCAGACCCGGGGGGCCCCAGCATTTT.

This clonotype was observed many times. The gene calls are TRBV11-2 and TRBJ2-5; 7 nucleotides align to TRBD1. CDR3 length equals 16 residues. Germline-derived CDR1 and CDR2 are SGHAT and FQNNGV. J gave up 2 bases and V 5 bases, and 11 bases lay outside the gene matches. The CDR3: CASSRLPNRGQETQYF. CDR3 bases: TGTGCCAGCAGCCGACTACCTAACAGGGGACAAGAGACCCAGTACTTC.

This clonotype appeared a few times. The rearrangement joins TRBV6-1 to TRBJ2-2; no firm D call. Germline assignment: CDR1 MNHNS and CDR2 SASEGT. The V end lost 4 bases, the J end lost 7 bases, and 7 bases lay between the germline ends. The CDR3 has 12 residues. DNA of the CDR3: TGTGCCAGCAGTGTACTGAGCGGGGAGCTGTTTTTT. Translation gives CASSVLSGELFF.

This clonotype was counted only a few times. V usage is TRBV20-1 and J usage is TRBJ2-1; D unresolved. CDR3 length: 12 residues. V shed 4 bases and J shed 15 bases, with 19 bases lying between them. In germline, CDR1 is DFQATT, CDR2 SNEGSKA (reference sequence). CDR3 amino acids: CSANHLPLDLFF. The DNA of the CDR3 is TGCAGTGCTAACCACCTACCACTCGACTTGTTCTTC.

A few counts support this clonotype. The V and J genes are TRBV7-3 and TRBJ2-1, with no clear D. Per germline, CDR1 SGHTA and CDR2 FQGTGA. Trimming removed 3 bases from V and 8 bases from J, with 8 bases in between. The CDR3 covers 12 residues. The CDR3 is CASSFTDHEQFF. For the CDR3, the DNA is TGTGCCAGCAGCTTCACAGACCATGAGCAGTTCTTC.

This clonotype was seen only a few times. CDR3 loop: CSVRASGEQYF. As DNA, the CDR3 is TGCAGCGTGCGGGCCTCCGGCGAGCAGTACTTC. This chain connects TRBV29-1 to TRBJ2-7, with D possibly TRBD2 on 5 matching bases. Trimming removed 6 bases at V and 6 bases at J, with 12 bases between. Germline values: CDR1 SQVTM, CDR2 ANQGSEA. The CDR3 contains 11 residues.

This clonotype was observed a handful of times. The rearrangement links TRBV20-1 to TRBJ2-5; TRBD2 matches at 8 bases. V lost 3 bases, J lost 5 bases, and 5 bases stayed unmatched. The CDR3 contains 13 residues. Germline-derived CDR1 and CDR2 are DFQATT and SNEGSKA (reference sequence). DNA of the CDR3: TGCAGTGCTAGTGGGGCTAGCGGGGAGACCCAGTACTTC. Encoded protein: CSASGASGETQYF.

V gene TRBV20-1 combines with J gene TRBJ1-2; D is unresolved. V lost 0 bases to trimming and J lost 4 bases, with 12 bases between them. CDR3 length: 14 residues. Germline CDR1 and CDR2: DFQATT and SNEGSKA (reference sequence). CDR3 sequence: CSARDEGIPYGYTF. The CDR3, as DNA: TGCAGTGCTAGAGATGAAGGGATTCCCTATGGCTACACCTTC.

This clonotype has more than one count but fewer than ten. This chain links TRBV6-5 with TRBJ1-1; 11 bases line up with TRBD1. Germline CDR1 MNHEY, CDR2 SVGAGI. The CDR3 runs 14 residues. The V and J ends lost 7 bases and 5 bases, in that order; junction bases with no gene match: 6. This chain's CDR3 is CASTKDRGQTEAFF. The DNA of the CDR3 is TGTGCCAGCACCAAGGACAGGGGGCAGACTGAAGCTTTCTTT.

This clonotype occurred many times. The chain links TRBV6-8 to TRBJ1-5, with TRBD1 matching over 9 bases. V shed 6 bases and J 0 bases; nucleotides not matched to a gene: 12. Germline values: CDR1 MNHGY, CDR2 SAAAGT. The CDR3 runs 18 residues. Here the CDR3 reads CASRVTGTGLLSNQPQHF. In DNA form, the CDR3 reads TGTGCCAGCAGAGTTACCGGGACAGGGCTCCTTAGCAATCAGCCCCAGCATTTT.

This clonotype occurred a few times. The rearrangement joins TRBV7-8 to TRBJ2-1, with D hard to call. V was cut by 6 bases and J by 7 bases, with 19 bases left in between. This CDR3 region has 15 residues. In germline, CDR1 is SGHVS, CDR2 FQNEAQ. The DNA for the CDR3 is TGTGCCAGCAGTCAAAGGTCTTACCGATATAATGAGCAGTTCTTC. Translation: CASSQRSYRYNEQFF. Full variable domain (remainder filled in from reference TRBV7-8 and TRBJ2-1): GAGVSQSPRYKVAKRGQDVALRCDPISGHVSLFWYQQALGQGPEFLTYFQNEAQLDKSGLPSDRFFAERPEGSVSTLKIQRTQQEDSAVYLCASSQRSYRYNEQFFGPGTRLTVL.

The CDR3 sequence is CASSHSGGTTDTQYF. The DNA for the CDR3 is TGTGCCAGCAGCCACAGCGGGGGGACCACAGATACGCAGTATTTT. The chain combines TRBV7-3 with TRBJ2-3, with 9 bases that match TRBD2. Germline V CDR1 and CDR2: SGHTA, FQGTGA. This CDR3 has 15 amino acids. J was trimmed by 2 bases and V by 5 bases; bases with no gene match: 5.

In this sample, this clonotype turned up a few times. The chain carries TRBV25-1 and TRBJ1-5; D possibly corresponds to TRBD1 (5 bases). The CDR3 loop spans 15 amino acids. The V gene's germline CDR1 is MGHDK and CDR2 SYGVNS. The ends were cut back, 6 bases at V and 0 bases at J, with 12 bases in the middle. DNA of the CDR3: TGTGCCAGCAGCCCCCGGGGCCATAGCAATCAGCCCCAGCATTTT. Amino acid sequence: CASSPRGHSNQPQHF.

This clonotype occurred many times. The J gene is TRBJ2-3, the V gene TRBV9, with 12 bases fitting TRBD2. Trimming removed 2 bases from V and 4 bases from J; junction bases left unmatched: 8. This CDR3 contains 17 residues. Germline V gives CDR1 SGDLS, CDR2 YYNGEE. In DNA, the CDR3 is TGTGCCAGCAGCGTGTACCTGACTAGCGGGAGTGCAGATACGCAGTATTTT. It yields the protein CASSVYLTSGSADTQYF.

This clonotype was recorded many times. V usage is TRBV6-5 and J usage is TRBJ1-3, with 9 bases aligning to TRBD1. The V gene's germline CDR1 is MNHEY and CDR2 SVGAGI. This CDR3 spans 15 amino acids. The junction had 4 bases not matched to a gene; V was cut back by 7 bases and J by 0 bases. The DNA for the CDR3 is TGTGCCAGCAACCTGACAGGGGGCTCTGGAAACACCATATATTTT. Protein: CASNLTGGSGNTIYF.

There are a few counts of this clonotype. This chain connects TRBV20-1 to TRBJ1-5; 9 bases map to TRBD1. The CDR3 totals 13 residues. Trimming cost V 6 bases and J 7 bases; bases outside gene matches: 7. Per germline, CDR1 DFQATT and CDR2 SNEGSKA (reference sequence). CDR3 nucleotide sequence: TGCAGTGCAACCTGGACAGGGGACCAGCCCCAGCATTTT. Its protein is CSATWTGDQPQHF.

This clonotype was found many times. CDR3 sequence: CASSATGQSNQPQHF. The CDR3 bases are TGTGCCAGCAGCGCGACGGGACAGAGCAATCAGCCCCAGCATTTT. This chain uses TRBV7-2 with TRBJ1-5; TRBD1 aligns across 7 bases. The CDR3 sequence is 15 residues long. Germline V gene data show CDR1 as SGHTA and CDR2 as FQGNSA. V lost 5 bases and J lost 1; bases outside the gene matches: 5.

This clonotype was seen at least ten times. The genes are TRBV5-4 and TRBJ2-1, with D tentatively TRBD2 (6 bases). This CDR3 comprises 16 residues. Trimming took off 3 bases at V and 7 bases at J, with 20 bases between the two ends. The V gene's germline CDR1 is SGHNT and CDR2 YYREEE (reference sequence). The CDR3 protein is CASSSTGREVRNEQFF. CDR3 nucleotide sequence: TGTGCCAGCAGCTCTACCGGGCGGGAAGTCAGGAATGAGCAGTTCTTC.

This clonotype was seen repeatedly, ten times or more. The chain uses TRBV4-1 and TRBJ2-1, with 7 bases that match TRBD2. The germline CDR1 and CDR2 sequences are MGHRA and YSYEKL. The junction had 6 bases not matched to a gene; V was cut back by 4 bases and J by 3 bases. This CDR3 spans 15 amino acids. The CDR3 DNA is TGCGCCAGCAGCCTAACTAGCGACAACTACAATGAGCAGTTCTTC. Its translation is CASSLTSDNYNEQFF.

This clonotype was observed a handful of times. The gene calls are TRBV2 and TRBJ1-3; the match to TRBD1 covers 7 bases. Germline lookup yields CDR1 SNHLY and CDR2 FYNNEI. V lost 5 bases and J lost 2; bases outside the gene matches: 9. CDR3 size: 16 residues. CDR3 in DNA: TGTGCCAGCAGTAGACGAACAGGGGAGGCTGGAAACACCATATATTTT. As protein: CASSRRTGEAGNTIYF.

This clonotype was counted at least ten times. CDR3 bases: TGTGCCAGCAGCGCGGGACTAGCGGGGATTACCGGGGAGCTGTTTTTT. This codes for CASSAGLAGITGELFF. The V and J genes are TRBV5-4 and TRBJ2-2; 13 bases are shared with TRBD2. Unmatched junction bases numbered 5, after V lost 4 bases and J lost 5 bases. This CDR3 region has 16 residues. From germline, CDR1 is SGHNT and CDR2 YYREEE (reference sequence).

The chain employs TRBV2 and TRBJ2-7, with 7 bases identical to TRBD1. Germline V gene sequence: CDR1 SNHLY, CDR2 FYNNEI. The CDR3 has 12 residues. The J segment lost 3 bases and the V segment lost 7 bases, leaving 3 bases of the junction unmatched. CDR3 in DNA: TGTGCCAGCATGCGACAGGGCTACGAGCAGTACTTC. It is translated as CASMRQGYEQYF.

This clonotype has only a few counts. The chain is built from TRBV2 and TRBJ1-5; D is ambiguous. The CDR3 consists of 15 residues. Trimming took 3 bases from V and 3 from J, leaving 12 bases between them. Germline lookup yields CDR1 SNHLY and CDR2 FYNNEI. The chain's CDR3 is CASSDGYKINQPQHF. The CDR3 DNA follows: TGTGCCAGCAGTGATGGATACAAAATCAATCAGCCCCAGCATTTT. Together with reference TRBV2 and TRBJ1-5, the CDR3 gives the full variable domain: EPEVTQTPSHQVTQMGQEVILRCVPISNHLYFYWYRQILGQKVEFLVSFYNNEISEKSEIFDDQFSVERPDGSNFTLKIRSTKLEDSAMYFCASSDGYKINQPQHFGDGTRLSIL.

This clonotype was counted between two and nine times. The chain links TRBV18 to TRBJ2-7; TRBD2 might be the D (6 bases). CDR3 size: 19 residues. Germline CDR1 KGHSH, CDR2 LQKENI. V was trimmed by 6 bases and J by 3 bases, leaving 30 bases between them. The CDR3 DNA sequence: TGTGCCAGCTCCCAATACCGGGACTGGACGAGATACCGGGTCTACGAGCAGTACTTC. As protein: CASSQYRDWTRYRVYEQYF.